This TCR beta chain was profiled in a study of blood T cell repertoires in COVID-19. Study-wide background: Italy, Spain and the United States were the sources of the convalescent and acute COVID-19 samples. From T cells, B-cell-depleted T cells, or PBMCs came the material, which was cDNA or gDNA.

As processed by the authors: Amplification of reference gene primers provided the estimated nucleated cell counts. TCRdb's copy holds only in-frame clones and misses some; the assay was immunoSEQ multiplex PCR. V, J and clone size reflect that table, while D and trimming were determined from the DNA. Altogether approximately 130,000 clones are present, approximately 85% being singletons, with the ten largest covering approximately 4%. The CDR3 extends over 15 amino acids. V was shortened by 8 bases and J by 4 bases, with 20 bases between the two germline ends. The germline gives CDR1 SNHLY, CDR2 FYNNEI.

The sample was peripheral blood. The TCR was taken from a human donor in a cohort sampled during active COVID-19. The chain has TRBV2 and TRBJ1-1; D may be TRBD1 (5 bases). CDR3 in DNA: TGTGCCAGCGAGTTTGGGGGGGGGATAAGCACTGAAGCTTTCTTT. This sequence encodes CASEFGGGISTEAFF.